This T cell receptor beta chain was identified during a study of OX40 agonist ivuxolimab in advanced cancers. About the study: Dose-escalation subjects each had hepatocellular carcinoma, melanoma, renal cell or head and neck cancer. General study findings and limits: Dosing at 0.1 to 3.0 mg/kg was accompanied by clonal expansion of CD4+ and CD8+ blood T cells by week 6.

This clone ranks as medium-sized. Its antigen is as yet unknown. V dropped 1 base and J dropped 8; count of bases not matched to a gene: 7. There are 15 residues in the CDR3. Germline CDR1 reads MGHRA; CDR2 reads YSYEKL. Measured with immunoSEQ multiplex PCR; TCRdb has only the in-frame clones, and not every one. The data contain roughly 70,000 clones, roughly 87% of them singletons. The chain is built from TRBV4-1 and TRBJ1-2, with 10 bases matching TRBD1. The sample was CD4+ or CD8+ T cells sorted from blood, taken in a trial of the OX40 agonist ivuxolimab. The source of this sequence is an adult with an advanced solid tumor such as melanoma, head and neck, liver or kidney cancer. Here the CDR3 DNA reads TGCGCCAGCAGCCAAGGCTGGGGACAGGGGCTCGGCTACACCTTC. Translation: CASSQGWGQGLGYTF.